This passage covers 23 T cell receptor beta chains from one sample sequenced in a study of T cells in Graves' hyperthyroidism and ophthalmopathy. Researchers amplified the TCR beta CDR3 regions from RNA transcripts. A set of HTBI primers served as the primers for a first-round RT-PCR of the TCR CDR3. TCRdb reprocessed the multiplex PCR reads via MiXCR and lists one record per CDR3 protein. The sample lists approximately 330,000 distinct CDR3 sequences; around 15% were seen once. What was sequenced was blood. The source is a middle-aged woman with Graves' ophthalmopathy.

This clonotype appeared many times. The chain employs TRBV2 and TRBJ1-2, with D possibly TRBD1 on 5 matching bases. CDR3 length: 13 amino acids. Trimming removed 3 bases from V and 3 bases from J, with 8 bases in between. Germline CDR1 and CDR2: SNHLY and FYNNEI. The CDR3 coding sequence is TGTGCCAGCAGTGAGGCCAGGGACTATGGCTACACCTTC. Its translation is CASSEARDYGYTF.

CDR3 protein: CASSHRTGTAAYEQYF. In nucleotides, the CDR3 is TGTGCCAGCAGTCATCGGACCGGGACAGCGGCCTACGAGCAGTACTTC. The rearrangement joins TRBV6-2 or TRBV6-3 to TRBJ2-7; 7 bases map to TRBD1. Germline-derived CDR1 and CDR2 are MNHEY and SVGEGT. The CDR3 runs 16 residues. The V and J ends lost 5 bases and 2 bases, in that order; junction bases with no gene match: 12.

This clonotype appeared many times. The chain links TRBV28 to TRBJ2-2, with 8 bases matching TRBD2. The CDR3 runs to 16 residues. Germline lookup yields CDR1 MDHEN and CDR2 SYDVKM. V dropped 8 bases and J dropped 5; count of bases not matched to a gene: 13. The CDR3 sequence: CASGPGGRRRTGELFF. In nucleotides, the CDR3 is TGTGCCAGCGGTCCTGGCGGGAGGCGGCGAACCGGGGAGCTGTTTTTT.

The rearrangement uses TRBV6-1 and TRBJ1-1; D uncertain. The CDR3 consists of 14 residues. The germline CDR1 and CDR2 sequences are MNHNS and SASEGT. V gave up 5 bases and J gave up 5 bases, with 15 bases separating them. CDR3 loop: CASSKLNTGTEAFF. The CDR3 bases are TGTGCCAGCAGTAAACTTAACACGGGGACTGAAGCTTTCTTT.

This clonotype was counted at least ten times. V is TRBV11-2 and J is TRBJ2-5, with 8 nucleotides matching TRBD2. The germline CDR1 and CDR2 sequences are SGHAT and FQNNGV. The CDR3 extends over 15 amino acids. The V and J ends lost 3 bases and 5 bases, in that order; junction bases with no gene match: 8. CDR3: CASSFSAGVTETQYF. CDR3 nucleotide sequence: TGTGCCAGCAGCTTTTCAGCGGGAGTAACTGAGACCCAGTACTTC.

In its sample, this clonotype was seen a few times. The V gene is TRBV20-1, the J gene TRBJ2-7, with a tentative D call TRBD2 (6 bases). Trimming cost V 0 bases and J 5 bases, with 14 bases left between them. CDR3 length: 14 residues. Germline assignment: CDR1 DFQATT and CDR2 SNEGSKA (reference sequence). The CDR3 is CSAREVGGAHEQYF. The CDR3 coding sequence is TGCAGTGCTAGAGAAGTGGGGGGAGCCCACGAGCAGTACTTC.

In this sample, this clonotype turned up many times. CDR3 protein: CATSTGTANSNQPQHF. CDR3 in DNA: TGTGCCACCAGTACCGGGACAGCTAATAGCAATCAGCCCCAGCATTTT. The rearrangement joins TRBV24-1 to TRBJ1-5; TRBD1 matches 7 bases. Germline trimming cut 6 bases from V and 0 bases from J; bases unmatched to any gene: 7. CDR1 and CDR2 from the germline V gene are KGHDR and SFDVKD. The CDR3 runs 16 residues.

This clonotype was counted between two and nine times. This chain joins TRBV29-1 and TRBJ2-5; D may correspond to TRBD1 or TRBD2 (5 bases each). Germline V gene sequence: CDR1 SQVTM, CDR2 ANQGSEA. The CDR3 consists of 13 residues. Trimming removed 4 bases from V and 5 bases from J, with 14 bases in between. The CDR3 protein is CSVVRGVKETQYF. The CDR3 DNA reads as TGCAGCGTTGTTAGGGGAGTCAAGGAGACCCAGTACTTC.

This clonotype has more than one count but fewer than ten. The chain has TRBV12-5 and TRBJ1-4, with D hard to call. The CDR3 runs 12 residues. V lost 2 bases and J lost 6, with 4 bases in between. The V gene's germline CDR1 is LGHNT and CDR2 FRNRAP. The CDR3 coding sequence is TGTGCTAGTGGTTTGAGGGATGAAAAACTGTTTTTT. Amino acid sequence: CASGLRDEKLFF.

In its sample, this clonotype was seen a few times. The V and J genes are TRBV20-1 and TRBJ2-1, with a tentative D call TRBD1 (5 bases). The CDR3 totals 12 residues. Between the trimmed V and J ends, which lost 7 bases and 6 bases, there was a span of 13 bases. From germline, CDR1 is DFQATT and CDR2 SNEGSKA (reference sequence). CDR3 DNA sequence: TGCAGTGAGTCGACAGTGTCCAATGAGCAGTTCTTC. Residues: CSESTVSNEQFF.

This clonotype showed up many times. This rearrangement joins TRBV28 to TRBJ2-1; 11 positions agree with TRBD2. Germline V gene sequence: CDR1 MDHEN, CDR2 SYDVKM. The CDR3 totals 20 residues. Trimming at V came to 4 bases and at J to 4 bases, leaving 18 bases not matched to a gene. The CDR3 spells CASSSPQGRGTSGPYNEQFF. The CDR3 nucleotides read TGTGCCAGCAGTTCCCCGCAGGGCAGGGGGACTAGCGGCCCTTACAATGAGCAGTTCTTC.

This clonotype was picked up many times. This chain's CDR3 is CASNFDSHEQYF. The CDR3 region has the DNA TGTGCCAGCAATTTCGACAGCCACGAGCAGTACTTC. V and J are TRBV7-2 and TRBJ2-7, with TRBD1 as a possible D gene (5 bases). The CDR3 has 12 amino acids. Germline V gene lookup returns CDR1 SGHTA and CDR2 FQGNSA. V lost 7 bases and J lost 5, with 12 bases in between.

In the case of this clonotype: It may be a read error: a sequence one base away is much more abundant. The rearrangement links TRBV6-1 to TRBJ2-1; tentative D call: TRBD2 (6 bases). Looked up from germline, CDR1 is MNHNS and CDR2 is SASEGT. Trimming took off 6 bases at V and 3 bases at J, with 12 bases between the two ends. This CDR3 has 14 residues. CDR3 bases: TGTGCCAGCAGACTTAGCGGCTTCTACAATGAGCAGTTCTTC. It encodes CASRLSGFYNEQFF.

This clonotype was recorded at least ten times. This sequence joins TRBV12-3 or TRBV12-4 and TRBJ1-2, with D perhaps matching TRBD1 (5 bases). Deletions cut 6 bases from V and 8 bases from J, with 19 bases between. CDR3 length: 14 amino acids. The CDR3 sequence is CASSLRGAPGGYTF. CDR3 DNA: TGTGCCAGCAGCCTAAGAGGGGCCCCCGGGGGCTACACCTTC.

This clonotype has a count of ten or more. V and J are TRBV6-1 and TRBJ2-7; D gene unclear. The CDR3 contains 15 residues. The germline CDR1 and CDR2 sequences are MNHNS and SASEGT. Trimming stripped 7 bases from V and 0 bases from J, with 16 bases between. DNA of the CDR3: TGTGCCAGCAACGACCGGTTCAGGAGCTCCTACGAGCAGTACTTC. Encoded protein: CASNDRFRSSYEQYF.

As concerns this clonotype: Relative to the germline gene, one junction end is altered; a read error may explain this. The V gene is TRBV27, the J gene TRBJ2-3, with D uncertain. Germline lookup yields CDR1 MNHEY and CDR2 SMNVEV (reference sequence). This CDR3 is built from 13 residues. The CDR3 sequence: CVSSLLGTDTQYF. The CDR3 nucleotides are TGTGTCAGCAGTCTCCTGGGTACAGATACGCAGTATTTT.

This clonotype was observed at least ten times. CDR3 in amino acids: CSVEGANTEAFF. In DNA, the CDR3 is TGCAGCGTTGAGGGGGCGAACACTGAAGCTTTCTTT. The chain joins TRBV29-1 to TRBJ1-1, with a possible D match to TRBD1 (6 bases). Germline V lookup: CDR1 SQVTM, CDR2 ANQGSEA. V lost 3 bases and J lost 1, with 6 bases in between. The CDR3 loop spans 12 amino acids.

The chain uses TRBV12-3 or TRBV12-4 and TRBJ1-6; TRBD1 matches 7 bases. The CDR3 has 16 amino acids. With V trimmed by 5 bases and J by 8 bases, 12 bases remained unmatched. The CDR3 DNA follows: TGTGCCAGCAGTCTATCGACAGGGTTCTCTTATTCACCCCTCCACTTT. Its protein product is CASSLSTGFSYSPLHF.

This clonotype has ten or more counts. The chain is built from TRBV7-8 and TRBJ2-1, with 12 bases matching TRBD2. The germline V gene has CDR1 SGHVS and CDR2 FQNEAQ. V was clipped by 3 bases and J by 7 bases; unmatched bases: 16. CDR3 length: 19 residues. The CDR3 nucleotides read TGTGCCAGCAGCTTCGCGTCAGTTATCCTAGCGGGGGGGCCTAATGAGCAGTTCTTC. Translation gives CASSFASVILAGGPNEQFF.

This clonotype turned up a few times. The genes are TRBV19 and TRBJ1-4; D gene uncertain. The CDR3 is made up of 15 amino acids. V was trimmed by 3 bases and J by 7 bases, leaving 15 bases between them. Germline V gives CDR1 LNHDA, CDR2 SQIVND (reference sequence). CDR3 in amino acids: CASSILSDTIEKLFF. The CDR3 DNA reads as TGTGCCAGTAGTATTTTGAGCGATACGATTGAAAAACTGTTTTTT.

This clonotype was seen at least ten times. This chain uses TRBV12-3 or TRBV12-4 with TRBJ1-5; D gene unclear. This CDR3 region has 14 residues. With 3 bases removed from V and 6 bases from J, the gap between germline ends came to 12 bases. In DNA form, the CDR3 reads TGTGCCAGCAGTTTTGGCCAGCCCGGTCAGCCCCAGCATTTT. Translation gives CASSFGQPGQPQHF.

This clonotype was picked up many times. This sequence joins TRBV29-1 and TRBJ2-1; unclear D gene. V lost 4 bases, J lost 5 bases, and 15 bases lay in between. Germline values: CDR1 SQVTM, CDR2 ANQGSEA. This CDR3 is 14 amino acids long. This CDR3 reads CSVGARSSHNEQFF. CDR3 sequence (DNA): TGCAGCGTTGGGGCGAGGAGTTCCCACAATGAGCAGTTCTTC.

The V gene is TRBV7-8, the J gene TRBJ2-1; no clear D gene. The CDR3 loop spans 12 amino acids. Germline CDR1 SGHVS, CDR2 FQNEAQ. The germline V and J ends were trimmed by 3 bases and 3 bases, with 3 bases remaining between them. The CDR3 region is CASSFDYNEQFF. In DNA, the CDR3 is TGTGCCAGCAGCTTTGACTACAATGAGCAGTTCTTC.